These 21 T cell receptor beta chains came from one sample sequenced in a study of blood T cell repertoires in COVID-19. Sequencing was performed with immunoSEQ multiplex PCR; in TCRdb, only in-frame clones are kept and a portion is missing. The table shows roughly 200,000 clones, with more than 80% occurring only once. Source material: PBMCs or T cells enriched from blood (not recorded which). The receptors derive from a man aged 40-50 years who had recovered from COVID-19.

The J gene is TRBJ1-2, the V gene TRBV4-1; a weak D match, TRBD1 (5 bases). The V gene lost 4 bases and the J gene lost 2 bases, with 14 bases spanning the gap. The germline V gene has CDR1 MGHRA and CDR2 YSYEKL. This CDR3 has 15 residues. The DNA of the CDR3 is TGCGCCAGCAGCCGTATACCAGGGATCAACTATGGCTACACCTTC. Its translation is CASSRIPGINYGYTF.

The chain uses TRBV7-5 and TRBJ1-4. TRBV7-5 is a pseudogene segment. The CDR3 spans 16 residues. The CDR3 region has the DNA TGTGCCAGAAGCCACTGGCATCCGGAGGGTAATGAAAAACTGTTTTTT. As protein: CARSHWHPEGNEKLFF.

This clone was detected only a few times. The chain couples TRBV5-1 to TRBJ2-2; the match to TRBD2 covers 14 bases. The V gene's germline CDR1 is SGHRS and CDR2 YFSETQ. The CDR3 spans 18 residues. V was pared by 4 bases and J by 1 base, with 6 bases of the junction left unmatched. The CDR3 is CASSPWTSGGLNTGELFF. The CDR3, as DNA: TGCGCCAGCAGCCCATGGACTAGCGGGGGGTTGAACACCGGGGAGCTGTTTTTT.

The chain has TRBV9 and TRBJ2-3; D may be TRBD2 (5 bases). This CDR3 contains 19 residues. CDR1 and CDR2 (germline): SGDLS, YYNGEE. The V and J ends lost 2 bases and 0 bases respectively, with 22 bases between them. The CDR3, as DNA: TGTGCCAGCAGCGTCCCCCTAGGGAGTGGGGATTCTAGCACAGATACGCAGTATTTT. Protein product: CASSVPLGSGDSSTDTQYF.

The rearrangement joins TRBV6-5 to TRBJ2-7, with a tentative D call TRBD1 (5 bases). The V gene lost 2 bases and the J gene lost 4 bases, with 9 bases spanning the gap. In germline, CDR1 is MNHEY, CDR2 SVGAGI. The CDR3 has 13 residues. CDR3 bases: TGTGCCAGCAGTTACAAAAGGGGATACGAGCAGTACTTC. Protein sequence: CASSYKRGYEQYF.

CDR3 in amino acids: CASSGTVGLSPLHF. CDR3 DNA: TGTGCCAGCAGCGGGACAGTAGGGCTCTCACCCCTCCACTTT. V is TRBV28 and J is TRBJ1-6; 7 bases are a match to TRBD1. The CDR3 consists of 14 residues. Germline V gene sequence: CDR1 MDHEN, CDR2 SYDVKM. V trimming: 6 bases; J trimming: 10 bases; junction bases outside the gene matches: 9.

This chain links TRBV6-5 with TRBJ1-4, with 9 bases lining up with TRBD1. CDR1 is MNHEY and CDR2 is SVGAGI in the germline V gene. V was clipped by 1 base and J by 8 bases; unmatched bases: 2. CDR3 length: 14 residues. As DNA, the CDR3 is TGTGCCAGCAGTTACTTACAGGGGGCGGAAAAACTGTTTTTT. Protein sequence: CASSYLQGAEKLFF.

Details on this clone: Compared with germline, one end of the junction differs, possibly owing to a read error. The gene calls are TRBV28 and TRBJ1-6; 9 bases are shared with TRBD1. This CDR3 has 15 residues. The germline V gene has CDR1 MDHEN and CDR2 SYDVKM. CDR3 loop: CASRTFGTGYSPLHF. CDR3 DNA: TGTGCCAGCAGAACCTTCGGGACAGGGTATTCTCCCCTCCACTTT.

V is TRBV5-1 and J is TRBJ1-1; weak D call: TRBD1 (6 bases). The CDR3 has 14 residues. The germline V and J ends were trimmed by 2 bases and 6 bases, with 14 bases remaining between them. CDR1 is SGHRS, CDR2 YFSETQ, per germline. CDR3 nucleotide sequence: TGCGCCAGCAGCTTTGGTCAGGGGCTCGCTGAAGCTTTCTTT. Its protein is CASSFGQGLAEAFF.

This clone was observed a single time. This sequence joins TRBV30 and TRBJ1-3, with D possibly matching TRBD1 (5 bases). The CDR3 is 15 residues long. The V and J ends lost 2 bases and 1 base respectively, with 12 bases between them. Germline-derived CDR1 and CDR2 are GTSNPN and SVGIG (reference sequence). The CDR3 region has the DNA TGTGCCTGGAGTCCCCCCGGGACTTCTGGAAACACCATATATTTT. The encoded protein is CAWSPPGTSGNTIYF.

V usage is TRBV3-1 (or the pseudogene TRBV3-2) and J usage is TRBJ2-1, with TRBD2 matching over 7 bases. Germline lookup yields CDR1 LGHDT and CDR2 YNNKEL (reference sequence). The CDR3 consists of 13 residues. With V trimmed by 10 bases and J by 0 bases, 3 bases remained unmatched. CDR3 coding DNA: TGTGCCACTCGCGGGAGCTCCTACAATGAGCAGTTCTTC. It is translated as CATRGSSYNEQFF.

The chain links TRBV11-1 to TRBJ1-6; tentative D call: TRBD1 (5 bases). This CDR3 comprises 16 residues. From germline, CDR1 is SGHAT and CDR2 FQDESV (reference sequence). Trimming stripped 3 bases from V and 3 bases from J, with 12 bases between. CDR3 coding DNA: TGTGCCAGCAGCTTGTACGGGGGAAGCTATAATTCACCCCTCCACTTT. It codes for CASSLYGGSYNSPLHF.

The V gene is TRBV21-1, the J gene TRBJ2-5; the D call of TRBD1 is as the table states it, not checked on the DNA. TRBV21-1 is noted as a pseudogene. The CDR3 is made up of 13 amino acids. CDR3 in DNA: TGTGCCAGCAGCAAGAAGACCCCAGGGGACCAGTACTTC. As protein: CASSKKTPGDQYF.

The V call is TRBV2, the J call TRBJ1-1; 12 nucleotides align to TRBD1. The V gene's germline CDR1 is SNHLY and CDR2 FYNNEI. Trimming at V came to 8 bases and at J to 5 bases, leaving 9 bases not matched to a gene. The CDR3 extends over 15 amino acids. CDR3 protein: CASGGTGGARTEAFF. The DNA for the CDR3 is TGTGCCAGCGGTGGGACAGGGGGCGCGAGAACTGAAGCTTTCTTT.

This clone showed up just once. V gene TRBV11-2 combines with J gene TRBJ1-3, with 9 bases matching TRBD1. Looked up from germline, CDR1 is SGHAT and CDR2 is FQNNGV. V lost 3 bases and J lost 0; bases outside the gene matches: 3. The CDR3 is 16 amino acids. The CDR3 protein is CASSLGQGSSGNTIYF. The CDR3 DNA reads TGTGCCAGCAGCTTGGGACAGGGTAGCTCTGGAAACACCATATATTTT.

V gene TRBV7-8 combines with J gene TRBJ1-2; 7 bases match TRBD1. This CDR3 region has 14 residues. CDR1 SGHVS and CDR2 FQNEAQ come from the germline V gene. Unmatched junction bases numbered 8, after V lost 4 bases and J lost 6 bases. CDR3 DNA: TGTGCCAGCAGCTGGGGAAACACAGGGGATGGCTACACCTTC. This translates into CASSWGNTGDGYTF. The variable domain in full, with the rest retrieved from reference TRBV7-8 and TRBJ1-2, is GAGVSQSPRYKVAKRGQDVALRCDPISGHVSLFWYQQALGQGPEFLTYFQNEAQLDKSGLPSDRFFAERPEGSVSTLKIQRTQQEDSAVYLCASSWGNTGDGYTFGSGTRLTVV.

The chain employs TRBV7-6 and TRBJ2-2; the D is unclear. V lost 5 bases and J 3 bases, leaving 16 bases between the germline ends. This CDR3 has 16 residues. Germline V gene data show CDR1 as SGHVS and CDR2 as FNYEAQ. The CDR3 bases are TGTGCCAGCAGCCCACTCTCCGGGTCACACACCGGGGAGCTGTTTTTT. The encoded protein is CASSPLSGSHTGELFF. The full variable domain, with the rest looked up from reference TRBV7-6 and TRBJ2-2, is GAGVSQSPRYKVTKRGQDVALRCDPISGHVSLYWYRQALGQGPEFLTYFNYEAQQDKSGLPNDRFSAERPEGSISTLTIQRTEQRDSAMYRCASSPLSGSHTGELFFGEGSRLTVL.

This sequence joins TRBV5-5 and TRBJ2-2; no definite D call. The CDR3 consists of 17 residues. Per germline, CDR1 SGHKS and CDR2 YYEKEE (reference sequence). With 0 bases removed from V and 4 bases from J, the gap between germline ends came to 16 bases. The CDR3: CASSLGAYQTVTGELFF. The CDR3 DNA sequence: TGTGCCAGCAGCTTGGGAGCGTACCAAACGGTCACCGGGGAGCTGTTTTTT.

The gene calls are TRBV5-4 and TRBJ1-3; D call uncertain. CDR1 and CDR2 from the germline V gene are SGHNT and YYREEE (reference sequence). This CDR3 has 13 amino acids. V shed 3 bases and J shed 4 bases, with 8 bases lying between them. The CDR3 DNA is TGTGCCAGCAGCTCGAAACAGGGAAACACCATATATTTT. It specifies CASSSKQGNTIYF.

The rearrangement links TRBV2 to TRBJ1-6; 8 nucleotides align to TRBD1. The length of the CDR3 is 14 residues. Germline V gene data show CDR1 as SNHLY and CDR2 as FYNNEI. V shed 6 bases, J shed 5 bases, and the junction held 3 bases outside the gene matches. The CDR3 region is CASRGQGNNSPLHF. In DNA form, the CDR3 reads TGTGCCAGCAGAGGACAGGGCAATAATTCACCCCTCCACTTT. Filled out from reference TRBV2 and TRBJ1-6, the complete variable domain reads EPEVTQTPSHQVTQMGQEVILRCVPISNHLYFYWYRQILGQKVEFLVSFYNNEISEKSEIFDDQFSVERPDGSNFTLKIRSTKLEDSAMYFCASRGQGNNSPLHFGNGTRLTVT.

The rearrangement joins TRBV5-1 to TRBJ2-2, with a weak D call TRBD1 (6 bases). This CDR3 has 15 residues. V was shortened by 4 bases and J by 5 bases, with 15 bases between the two germline ends. Germline CDR1 SGHRS, CDR2 YFSETQ. CDR3 residues: CASSEKGQGTGELFF. DNA of the CDR3: TGCGCCAGCAGCGAAAAGGGTCAGGGGACCGGGGAGCTGTTTTTT.